The rows below give T cell receptor beta chains drawn from one sample of a study of regulatory T cells in long-lasting Graves disease. TCRdb re-called the multiplex PCR reads with MiXCR, one entry per CDR3 protein. The sample has a few hundred thousand distinct CDR3 sequences; 20% to 25% are singletons. The specimen was peripheral blood mononuclear cells (PBMCs), collected when the disease was refractory, from a patient treated with antithyroid drugs. The receptors stem from a woman aged 40 to 50 with Graves disease. Each CDR3 is given with its conserved first and last residue.

j_call: TRBJ1-6
v_call: TRBV11-2
cdr3_length: 15
cdr3_aa: CASSLIGTAGTPLHF

j_call: TRBJ2-7
v_call: TRBV20-1
cdr3_length: 16
cdr3_aa: CSASPSRLALSYEQYF

j_call: TRBJ2-7
v_call: TRBV28
cdr3_length: 14
cdr3_aa: CASSYHRGRNEQYF

j_call: TRBJ2-7
v_call: TRBV5-1
cdr3_length: 14
cdr3_aa: CASSFYRKPYEQYF

j_call: TRBJ2-7
v_call: TRBV20-1
cdr3_length: 16
cdr3_aa: CSATGTSGRISYEQYF

j_call: TRBJ1-4
v_call: TRBV20-1
cdr3_length: 13
cdr3_aa: CSASGGDNEKLFF

j_call: TRBJ2-5
v_call: TRBV6-1
cdr3_length: 20
cdr3_aa: CASTGWYRRLAGGKLETQYF

j_call: TRBJ2-7
v_call: TRBV28
cdr3_length: 13
cdr3_aa: CASVSGRAYEQYF

j_call: TRBJ1-5
v_call: TRBV6-2/TRBV6-3
cdr3_length: 15
cdr3_aa: CASSYSGGEGQPQHF

j_call: TRBJ2-2
v_call: TRBV19
cdr3_length: 13
cdr3_aa: CATKRGKTGELFF